This passage covers 32 T cell receptor beta chains from one sample sequenced in a study of blood T cell repertoires in COVID-19. Libraries were prepared by immunoSEQ multiplex PCR; TCRdb keeps only in-frame clonotypes and omits some of them. The sample has around 150,000 clones, approximately 84% seen once; the top ten hold 20% to 25%. The material sequenced was peripheral blood. These receptor sequences come from a woman of 80 years or more with acute or convalescent COVID-19.

The chain links TRBV19 to TRBJ2-6; maybe TRBD1 (6 bases). CDR1 is LNHDA and CDR2 is SQIVND in the germline V gene (reference sequence). Trimming left V 5 bases short and J 10 bases short, with 24 bases between. The CDR3 runs 17 residues. CDR3 loop: CASSQAGTRAIENVLTF. In DNA form, the CDR3 reads TGTGCCAGTAGTCAGGCTGGGACAAGGGCCATTGAAAACGTCCTGACTTTC. Looking up the rest from reference TRBV19 and TRBJ2-6 gives the full variable domain: DGGITQSPKYLFRKEGQNVTLSCEQNLNHDAMYWYRQDPGQGLRLIYYSQIVNDFQKGDIAEGYSVSREKKESFPLTVTSAQKNPTAFYLCASSQAGTRAIENVLTFGAGSRLTVL.

The rearrangement links TRBV7-6 to TRBJ1-1; TRBD1 might be the D (5 bases). Trimming removed 5 bases from V and 10 bases from J, with 23 bases in between. The length of the CDR3 is 15 residues. Germline CDR1 reads SGHVS; CDR2 reads FNYEAQ. Here the CDR3 reads CASSILGSRGGRAFF. The CDR3 bases are TGTGCCAGCAGCATCCTGGGATCCCGCGGGGGTCGAGCTTTCTTT.

The V gene is TRBV30, the J gene TRBJ2-2; 9 bases line up with TRBD1. The CDR3 length is 14 residues. CDR1 is GTSNPN, CDR2 SVGIG, per germline (reference sequence). V shed 1 base, J shed 6 bases, and the junction held 3 bases outside the gene matches. CDR3 sequence reads: CAWSGGQGPGELFF. The CDR3 DNA follows: TGTGCCTGGAGTGGGGGACAGGGCCCCGGGGAGCTGTTTTTT.

The chain employs TRBV7-2 and TRBJ2-7, with D tentatively TRBD2 (6 bases). This CDR3 comprises 15 residues. CDR1 and CDR2 (germline): SGHTA, FQGNSA. With 0 bases removed from V and 0 bases from J, the gap between germline ends came to 9 bases. The CDR3 DNA sequence: TGTGCCAGCAGCTTAGCGGGAGGCCCCTCCTACGAGCAGTACTTC. Its translation: CASSLAGGPSYEQYF.

The sample holds one count of this clone. The genes are TRBV5-6 and TRBJ1-2; 11 bases line up with TRBD1. V dropped 2 bases and J dropped 0; count of bases not matched to a gene: 3. The CDR3 extends over 16 amino acids. Germline loops: CDR1 SGHDT, CDR2 YYEEEE. This CDR3 reads CASSLGQGAPNYGYTF. The DNA for the CDR3 is TGTGCCAGCAGCTTAGGACAGGGGGCGCCTAACTATGGCTACACCTTC.

V usage is TRBV5-5 and J usage is TRBJ2-3; maybe TRBD2 (5 bases). CDR1 SGHKS and CDR2 YYEKEE come from the germline V gene (reference sequence). The CDR3 loop spans 13 amino acids. V lost 2 bases to trimming and J lost 7 bases, with 11 bases between them. In nucleotides, the CDR3 is TGTGCCAGCAGCTTCATGCCGGGGAATACGCAGTATTTT. Protein product: CASSFMPGNTQYF.

The genes are TRBV7-2 and TRBJ1-5; no firm D call. The germline V gene encodes CDR1 SGHTA and CDR2 FQGNSA. The V end lost 5 bases, the J end lost 4 bases, and 6 bases lay between the germline ends. This CDR3 has 12 residues. CDR3 nucleotide sequence: TGTGCCAGCAGCGCTAAGAATCAGCCCCAGCATTTT. Residues: CASSAKNQPQHF.

The V gene is TRBV3-1 (or the pseudogene TRBV3-2), the J gene TRBJ1-2, with 10 bases lining up with TRBD1. The J segment lost 8 bases and the V segment lost 4 bases, leaving 10 bases of the junction unmatched. The CDR3 has 15 amino acids. Per germline, CDR1 LGHDT and CDR2 YNNKEL (reference sequence). CDR3 coding DNA: TGTGCCAGCAGCCCCCGGGACAGGGGATTGAGAGGCTACACCTTC. Amino acid sequence: CASSPRDRGLRGYTF.

V and J are TRBV19 and TRBJ2-1, with no clear D. Looked up from germline, CDR1 is LNHDA and CDR2 is SQIVND (reference sequence). Trimming took 5 bases from V and 3 from J, leaving 2 bases between them. The CDR3 runs to 11 residues. The CDR3: CASSLYNEQFF. The CDR3 region has the DNA TGTGCCAGTAGTCTCTACAATGAGCAGTTCTTC.

Many counts were recorded for this clone. This chain uses TRBV3-1 (or the pseudogene TRBV3-2) with TRBJ2-5; TRBD1 matches 8 bases. The V gene's germline CDR1 is LGHDT and CDR2 YNNKEL (reference sequence). The V and J ends lost 3 bases and 5 bases, in that order; junction bases with no gene match: 14. The CDR3 consists of 17 residues. The CDR3 is CASSHTFGQGDGETQYF. CDR3 DNA sequence: TGTGCCAGCAGCCACACCTTTGGACAGGGCGACGGGGAGACCCAGTACTTC.

The table lists this clone with a few counts. The V gene is TRBV19, the J gene TRBJ2-1; 7 bases are a match to TRBD2. CDR1 is LNHDA and CDR2 is SQIVND in the germline V gene (reference sequence). V lost 5 bases and J lost 6; bases outside the gene matches: 10. This CDR3 comprises 15 residues. The DNA for the CDR3 is TGTGCCAGTAGTTGGGGGGGAGGATTGGGCAATGAGCAGTTCTTC. It translates to CASSWGGGLGNEQFF.

The V call is TRBV6-1, the J call TRBJ1-2; the D gene is possibly TRBD1 (5 bases). CDR1 and CDR2 from the germline V gene are MNHNS and SASEGT. V was pared by 0 bases and J by 8 bases, with 22 bases between. The CDR3 sequence is 17 residues long. The chain's CDR3 is CASSEAVGGADREGYTF. The CDR3 DNA reads TGTGCCAGCAGTGAAGCGGTTGGAGGGGCCGACCGAGAGGGCTACACCTTC.

In this sample, this clone turned up many times. This sequence joins TRBV27 and TRBJ2-7, with a tentative D call TRBD1 (5 bases). Germline-derived CDR1 and CDR2 are MNHEY and SMNVEV (reference sequence). Trimming removed 0 bases at V and 2 bases at J, with 8 bases between. The length of the CDR3 is 14 residues. CDR3 DNA: TGTGCCAGCAGTTTATCGCAGGGAACCTACGAGCAGTACTTC. This translates into CASSLSQGTYEQYF.

This chain connects TRBV7-9 to TRBJ2-6; the D gene is possibly TRBD2 (7 bases). Germline loops: CDR1 SEHNR, CDR2 FQNEAQ (reference sequence). This CDR3 has 17 residues. V was cut by 5 bases and J by 2 bases, with 16 bases left in between. This CDR3 is CASSPSPGGAGANVLTF. As DNA, the CDR3 is TGTGCCAGCAGCCCATCACCGGGGGGCGCTGGGGCCAACGTCCTGACTTTC.

V is TRBV10-1 and J is TRBJ1-1; 7 positions match TRBD1. This CDR3 spans 13 amino acids. With V trimmed by 6 bases and J by 0 bases, 1 base remained unmatched. Germline V gene sequence: CDR1 WNHNN, CDR2 SYGVQD (reference sequence). The CDR3 region is CASRTGMNTEAFF. CDR3 DNA sequence: TGCGCCAGCAGGACAGGGATGAACACTGAAGCTTTCTTT.

Of note for this clone: Different DNA sequences within this sample yield the same CDR3. This sequence joins TRBV4-3 and TRBJ1-1; the D is unclear. Germline CDR1 LGHNA, CDR2 YSLEER. The germline V and J ends were trimmed by 0 bases and 2 bases, with 4 bases remaining between them. The CDR3 runs 13 residues. CDR3 region: CASSQDRNTEAFF. The CDR3 bases are TGCGCCAGCAGCCAAGATAGAAACACTGAAGCTTTCTTT.

The sample holds one count of this clone. This chain connects TRBV5-4 to TRBJ2-7; 11 bases line up with TRBD2. V was pared by 4 bases and J by 5 bases, with 8 bases of the junction left unmatched. This CDR3 is 15 amino acids long. The germline V gene encodes CDR1 SGHNT and CDR2 YYREEE (reference sequence). The CDR3 protein is CASSRQTSGENEQYF. The DNA for the CDR3 is TGTGCCAGCAGCCGCCAGACTAGCGGGGAAAACGAGCAGTACTTC.

This clone was detected a few times. This sample also contains other DNA sequences that code for the same CDR3. The V and J genes are TRBV4-1 and TRBJ2-1, with D perhaps TRBD2 (6 bases). Germline loops: CDR1 MGHRA, CDR2 YSYEKL. The V end lost 1 base, the J end lost 4 bases, and 14 bases lay between the germline ends. The CDR3 sequence is 16 residues long. The CDR3 sequence: CASSQGEGGSYNEQFF. The CDR3 nucleotides are TGCGCCAGCAGCCAAGGCGAGGGAGGTTCGTACAATGAGCAGTTCTTC.

The chain is built from TRBV3-1 (or the pseudogene TRBV3-2) and TRBJ1-1; D is uncertain. V lost 6 bases and J lost 0, with 8 bases in between. Germline-derived CDR1 and CDR2 are LGHDT and YNNKEL (reference sequence). The CDR3 contains 13 residues. The CDR3 bases are TGTGCCAGCAGACCCGGAGTGAACACTGAAGCTTTCTTT. Translating it yields CASRPGVNTEAFF.

The J gene is TRBJ1-6, the V gene TRBV2, with D possibly being TRBD1 (5 bases). The CDR3 has 13 residues. V gave up 5 bases and J gave up 5 bases, with 7 bases separating them. The V gene's germline CDR1 is SNHLY and CDR2 FYNNEI. DNA of the CDR3: TGTGCCAGCAGTCGACAGAATAATTCACCCCTCCACTTT. Amino acids: CASSRQNNSPLHF. Full variable domain (missing parts from reference TRBV2 and TRBJ1-6): EPEVTQTPSHQVTQMGQEVILRCVPISNHLYFYWYRQILGQKVEFLVSFYNNEISEKSEIFDDQFSVERPDGSNFTLKIRSTKLEDSAMYFCASSRQNNSPLHFGNGTRLTVT.

This chain links TRBV2 with TRBJ2-5; D gene unclear. Looked up from germline, CDR1 is SNHLY and CDR2 is FYNNEI. CDR3 length: 15 amino acids. Trimming pared 4 bases from V and 5 bases from J, leaving 17 bases between. The CDR3 is CASSGPGQIRETQYF. The CDR3 DNA reads TGTGCCAGCAGTGGGCCAGGCCAGATTCGGGAGACCCAGTACTTC.

V gene TRBV27 combines with J gene TRBJ2-6; possible D gene TRBD2, 6 bases. The V end lost 0 bases, the J end lost 3 bases, and 9 bases lay between the germline ends. Germline CDR1 reads MNHEY; CDR2 reads SMNVEV (reference sequence). This CDR3 has 16 residues. The CDR3 loop reads CASSLSGGNGANVLTF. CDR3 bases: TGTGCCAGCAGTTTATCGGGGGGAAATGGGGCCAACGTCCTGACTTTC.

The J gene is TRBJ1-1, the V gene TRBV12-3 or TRBV12-4; D remains ambiguous. The CDR3 is 13 amino acids. Trimming left V 4 bases short and J 4 bases short, with 10 bases between. The CDR3 protein is CASSWFEGTEAFF. The CDR3 bases are TGTGCCAGCAGTTGGTTCGAGGGCACTGAAGCTTTCTTT.

The chain carries TRBV28 and TRBJ2-3; 8 bases align to TRBD2. V lost 3 bases to trimming and J lost 0 bases; unmatched junction nucleotides: 2. The CDR3 contains 15 residues. Germline lookup yields CDR1 MDHEN and CDR2 SYDVKM. Here the CDR3 DNA reads TGTGCCAGCAGTTTTAGCGGGATGAGCACAGATACGCAGTATTTT. It translates to CASSFSGMSTDTQYF.

This clone was observed once. The V gene is TRBV5-1, the J gene TRBJ2-6; D gene unclear. V lost 1 base, J lost 0 bases, and 8 bases lay in between. The length of the CDR3 is 16 residues. Germline V gene sequence: CDR1 SGHRS, CDR2 YFSETQ. The DNA of the CDR3 is TGCGCCAGCAGCTTGCCAGGTAACTCTGGGGCCAACGTCCTGACTTTC. This translates into CASSLPGNSGANVLTF.

The chain joins TRBV19 to TRBJ2-3; D perhaps matches TRBD1 (7 bases). CDR1 and CDR2 from the germline V gene are LNHDA and SQIVND (reference sequence). CDR3 length: 14 residues. V was shortened by 6 bases and J by 2 bases, with 12 bases between the two germline ends. The CDR3 coding sequence is TGTGCCAGTAGGGAGGGGGCCTTCACAGATACGCAGTATTTT. Translation: CASREGAFTDTQYF. The whole variable domain, remainder taken from reference TRBV19 and TRBJ2-3, is DGGITQSPKYLFRKEGQNVTLSCEQNLNHDAMYWYRQDPGQGLRLIYYSQIVNDFQKGDIAEGYSVSREKKESFPLTVTSAQKNPTAFYLCASREGAFTDTQYFGPGTRLTVL.

The chain combines TRBV18 with TRBJ1-2; D possibly corresponds to TRBD1 (6 bases). CDR3 size: 15 residues. V gave up 1 base and J gave up 1 base, with 10 bases separating them. The germline V gene has CDR1 KGHSH and CDR2 LQKENI. In nucleotides, the CDR3 is TGTGCCAGCTCACCACTGGGACACAGTAACTATGGCTACACCTTC. Amino acids: CASSPLGHSNYGYTF.

This chain joins TRBV19 and TRBJ1-2; the D gene is possibly TRBD1 (6 bases). V lost 5 bases and J lost 5, with 9 bases in between. This CDR3 region has 12 residues. Germline V gives CDR1 LNHDA, CDR2 SQIVND (reference sequence). CDR3 DNA: TGTGCCAGTAGTCGGACAGTTTATGGCTACACCTTC. Translation gives CASSRTVYGYTF.

The gene calls are TRBV19 and TRBJ2-7; 9 bases agree with TRBD1. The length of the CDR3 is 14 residues. CDR1 is LNHDA and CDR2 is SQIVND in the germline V gene (reference sequence). V was pared by 7 bases and J by 0 bases, with 4 bases of the junction left unmatched. In nucleotides, the CDR3 is TGTGCCAGTACTACAGGGGGCGACTCCTACGAGCAGTACTTC. Encoded protein: CASTTGGDSYEQYF.

V gene TRBV28 combines with J gene TRBJ1-2, with TRBD1 identical over 9 bases. The germline CDR1 and CDR2 sequences are MDHEN and SYDVKM. The CDR3 covers 16 residues. Losses at the gene ends were 4 bases for V and 6 bases for J; bases not matched to a gene: 12. CDR3 loop: CASSYRGGQGANGYTF. CDR3 DNA sequence: TGTGCCAGCAGTTACCGGGGGGGACAGGGTGCAAATGGCTACACCTTC.

CDR3 DNA sequence: TGTGCCAGCAGCTCTACGCTAGCGGGAGGCACCGGGGAGCTGTTTTTT. Its protein product is CASSSTLAGGTGELFF. This chain links TRBV7-6 with TRBJ2-2; 11 nucleotides agree with TRBD2. The V and J ends lost 4 bases and 4 bases, in that order; junction bases with no gene match: 5. CDR1 is SGHVS, CDR2 FNYEAQ, per germline. This CDR3 has 16 residues.

The chain is built from TRBV18 and TRBJ1-5; D ambiguous. V dropped 3 bases and J dropped 7 bases, with 19 bases sitting between them. The CDR3 consists of 16 residues. Germline CDR1 is KGHSH and CDR2 is LQKENI. DNA of the CDR3: TGTGCCAGCTCACCCGTGACATCGAGCAATGAACAGCCCCAGCATTTT. It specifies CASSPVTSSNEQPQHF.